A selection of T cell receptor beta chains follows, all from one sample in a study of regulatory T cells in long-lasting Graves disease. TCRdb recomputed calls from the multiplex PCR reads with MiXCR, one row per CDR3 protein. There are 300,000 to 400,000 distinct CDR3 sequences in the sample; approximately 15% occur only once, and roughly 29% lies in the top ten. These data also featured in a second study, about T cells in Graves' hyperthyroidism and ophthalmopathy.

This material consisted of peripheral blood mononuclear cells (PBMCs), taken at new diagnosis, from a patient treated with antithyroid drugs. The source of these receptors is a man in his forties with Graves disease. CDR3s include the opening cysteine and the closing phenylalanine or tryptophan. Each record gives: clone size, V gene, J gene, D gene, CDR3 protein. A D gene is named only where the DNA matches it firmly. Clone size is given for some rows only: seen once, a few or many times, or a class if the clone is expanded.

>many|TRBV6-5|TRBJ1-6|-
CASSYTRGSPLHF
>many|TRBV20-1|TRBJ2-5|TRBD2
CSAGLAGVRETQYF
>many|TRBV7-3|TRBJ1-1|-
CASSLYRGDTEAFF
>few|TRBV12-5|TRBJ2-7|-
CASVWKDLSYEQYF
>many|TRBV20-1|TRBJ2-1|TRBD2
CSAPGLAGGQSSYNEQFF
>many|TRBV18|TRBJ2-3|-
CASSPSSTDTQYF
>-|TRBV30|TRBJ2-5|-
CAWRPQGSETQYF
>many|TRBV5-1|TRBJ2-3|-
CASSLVTSSTDTQYF
>few|TRBV20-1|TRBJ1-5|-
CSARAGGNQPQHF
>many|TRBV7-2|TRBJ1-1|-
CASTLYAVNTEAFF
>many|TRBV7-2|TRBJ2-1|-
CASSLRGTYNEQFF
>many|TRBV3-1|TRBJ2-2|TRBD2
CASSQVAGTGELFF
>many|TRBV2|TRBJ2-7|-
CASRQASSYEQYF
>-|TRBV11-2|TRBJ2-7|TRBD2
CASSLYLAGTPNQQYF
>few|TRBV5-1|-|TRBD2
CASNQRLASGVETQYF
>many|TRBV28|TRBJ2-5|-
CASSYPGALGTQYF
>few|TRBV7-2|TRBJ2-2|-
CASSQRQDSTGELFF
>-|TRBV9|TRBJ2-1|-
CASSSGQAHNEQFF
>many|TRBV5-1|TRBJ2-7|-
CASSRMLSQGSFFYEQYF
>few|TRBV29-1|TRBJ2-7|TRBD1
CSVRTGGAGEQYF
>few|TRBV10-3|TRBJ2-2|-
CAIRSTPLVSTGELFF
>few|TRBV4-3|TRBJ1-1|-
CASSQKGGLATEAFF
>few|TRBV12-3/TRBV12-4|TRBJ1-2|-
CASSLAVGRANYGYTF
>few|TRBV7-3|TRBJ2-3|TRBD2
CASSSSGINTDTQYF
>few|TRBV24-1|TRBJ2-3|-
CATSDFRDTGSTQYF
>-|TRBV5-1|TRBJ1-6|-
CASSAEDWGAPLHF
>many|TRBV15|TRBJ1-5|TRBD1
CATSRARDSYQPQHF
>many|TRBV30|TRBJ2-5|-
CAWIPHLQKSYQETQYF
>many|TRBV5-1|TRBJ1-2|-
CASSSLRGDDGYTF
>-|TRBV12-3/TRBV12-4|TRBJ1-3|-
CASSKLTNTIYF
>many|TRBV7-9|TRBJ1-1|-
CASSLLGDTEAFF
>few|TRBV30|TRBJ2-5|-
CAWSGGLGETQYF
>few|TRBV2|TRBJ1-1|-
CASTVHDTEAFF
>many|TRBV6-1|TRBJ1-1|-
CASMSPGASTEAFF
>many|TRBV3-1|TRBJ1-1|-
CASSPRQGSAEAFF
>many|TRBV30|TRBJ2-3|-
CAWTPGALASTDTQYF
>many|TRBV27|-|-
CASSYGQSPETQYF
>-|TRBV6-1|TRBJ2-3|-
CAGTSAGSDTQYF
>many|TRBV11-2|TRBJ2-7|TRBD2
CASSHGGGYEQYF
>-|TRBV7-9|TRBJ1-1|-
CASSLRQGRVTEAFF
>many|TRBV7-2|TRBJ2-1|TRBD2
CASIPAGLAGGSYNEQFF
>-|TRBV4-3|TRBJ2-1|TRBD2
CASSQQLAGGGQFF
>many|TRBV3-1|TRBJ2-5|-
CASSPHNQETQYF
>many|TRBV5-1|TRBJ1-5|-
CASSLEPSSGYQPQHF
>few|TRBV10-3|TRBJ1-2|TRBD1
CAISGGTGTYGYTF